The clone carrying this TCR beta chain was counted only a few times. The antigen is unknown. TCRdb keeps only in-frame clones here, not all; method: immunoSEQ multiplex PCR. Of 25,000 to 35,000 clones listed, 85% are singletons. This sample is part of a study of PD-1 blockade in classical Hodgkin lymphoma. Notes on the study in general: A reduction in baseline TCR diversity was reportedly seen in newly diagnosed patients relative to healthy donors.

Relapse was seen in all patients after autologous stem cell transplantation, and brentuximab vedotin exposure was variable. Using magnetic negative selection, the CD4+ T cells were separated out of thawed PBMCs. Germline-derived CDR1 and CDR2 are SGHDN and FVKESK. This CDR3 region has 13 residues. The ends were cut back, 1 base at V and 9 bases at J, with 10 bases in the middle. The receptor's source is a human donor with classical Hodgkin lymphoma. The sequencing used CD4+ T cells from blood, collected at baseline. The chain links TRBV14 to TRBJ2-1; D is undetermined. CDR3 DNA sequence: TGTGCCAGCAGCCAAGGGTTGGGCCGTGAGCAGTTCTTC. Residues: CASSQGLGREQFF. Full variable domain (missing parts from reference TRBV14 and TRBJ2-1): EAGVTQFPSHSVIEKGQTVTLRCDPISGHDNLYWYRRVMGKEIKFLLHFVKESKQDESGMPNNRFLAERTGGTYSTLKVQPAELEDSGVYFCASSQGLGREQFFGPGTRLTVL.